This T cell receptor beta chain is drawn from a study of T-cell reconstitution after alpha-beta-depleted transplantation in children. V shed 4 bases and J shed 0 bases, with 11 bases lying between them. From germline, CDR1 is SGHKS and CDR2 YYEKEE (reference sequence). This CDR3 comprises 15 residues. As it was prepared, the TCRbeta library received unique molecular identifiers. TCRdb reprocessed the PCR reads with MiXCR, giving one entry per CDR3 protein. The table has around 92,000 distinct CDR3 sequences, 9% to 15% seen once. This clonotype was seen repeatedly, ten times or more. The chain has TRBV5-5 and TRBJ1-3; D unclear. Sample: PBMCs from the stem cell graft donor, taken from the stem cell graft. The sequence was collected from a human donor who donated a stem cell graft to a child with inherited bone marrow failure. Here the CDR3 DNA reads TGTGCCAGCAGCCATTGGGGAGGCTCTGGAAACACCATATATTTT. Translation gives CASSHWGGSGNTIYF.